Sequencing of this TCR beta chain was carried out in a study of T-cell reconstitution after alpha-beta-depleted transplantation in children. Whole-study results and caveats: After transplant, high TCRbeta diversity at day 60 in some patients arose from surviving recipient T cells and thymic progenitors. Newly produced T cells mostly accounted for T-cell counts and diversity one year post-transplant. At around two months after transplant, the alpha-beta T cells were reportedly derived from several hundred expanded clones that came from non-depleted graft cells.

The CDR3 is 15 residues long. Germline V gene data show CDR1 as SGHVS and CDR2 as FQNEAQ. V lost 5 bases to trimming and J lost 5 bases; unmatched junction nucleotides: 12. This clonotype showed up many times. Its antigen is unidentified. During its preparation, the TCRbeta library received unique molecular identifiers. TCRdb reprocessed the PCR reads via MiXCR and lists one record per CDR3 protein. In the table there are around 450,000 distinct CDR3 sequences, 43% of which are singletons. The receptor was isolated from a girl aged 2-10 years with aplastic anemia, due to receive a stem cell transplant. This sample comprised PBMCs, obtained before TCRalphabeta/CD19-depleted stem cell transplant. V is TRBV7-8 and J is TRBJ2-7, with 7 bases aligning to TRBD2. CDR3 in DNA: TGTGCCAGCAGCCCCCGTGGGCTAGCGGTCCACGAGCAGTACTTC. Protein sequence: CASSPRGLAVHEQYF.